The 15 T cell receptor beta chains presented below share a single source sample, sequenced in a study of blood T cell repertoires in COVID-19. This table comes from immunoSEQ multiplex PCR, and its TCRdb copy is limited to in-frame clones, with some not included. This table has roughly 120,000 clones, 85% to 90% appearing once. Sequenced sample: peripheral blood. The receptors originated from a man aged 65 to 85 who had recovered from COVID-19.

This clone has just a few counts. One junction end does not reproduce the germline sequence, and a read error may be involved. This chain connects TRBV28 to TRBJ1-5; 9 bases align to TRBD1. Looked up from germline, CDR1 is MDHEN and CDR2 is SYDVKM. This CDR3 contains 16 residues. DNA for the CDR3: TGTGCCAGCAGATTATCGGGACAGGGCGGGAATCAGCCCCAGCATTTT. This sequence encodes CASRLSGQGGNQPQHF.

V usage is TRBV25-1 and J usage is TRBJ2-5, with D maybe TRBD1 (5 bases). Trimming took off 7 bases at V and 7 bases at J, with 16 bases between the two ends. The length of the CDR3 is 13 residues. Germline values: CDR1 MGHDK, CDR2 SYGVNS. CDR3 DNA: TGTGCCAGCACTCCAGGTTCCCAGGGGACCCAGTACTTC. Its protein is CASTPGSQGTQYF.

This clone was detected only a few times. The J gene is TRBJ2-4, the V gene TRBV11-2; D is perhaps TRBD2 (5 bases). Germline CDR1 is SGHAT and CDR2 is FQNNGV. Trimming stripped 1 base from V and 2 bases from J, with 15 bases between. The CDR3 contains 17 residues. The chain's CDR3 is CASSLVGVGVPKNIQYF. The CDR3 DNA follows: TGTGCCAGCAGCTTAGTTGGTGTCGGGGTACCCAAAAACATTCAGTACTTC. The full variable domain, in which reference TRBV11-2 and TRBJ2-4 provide the parts outside the CDR3, is EAGVAQSPRYKIIEKRQSVAFWCNPISGHATLYWYQQILGQGPKLLIQFQNNGVVDDSQLPKDRFSAERLKGVDSTLKIQPAKLEDSAVYLCASSLVGVGVPKNIQYFGAGTRLSVL.

The chain carries TRBV10-1 and TRBJ2-7; 8 bases line up with TRBD1. V was clipped by 5 bases and J by 6 bases; unmatched bases: 6. The germline gives CDR1 WNHNN, CDR2 SYGVQD (reference sequence). This CDR3 is built from 13 residues. CDR3 sequence reads: CASSRGQGGEQYF. In DNA, the CDR3 is TGCGCCAGCAGTCGTGGACAGGGAGGCGAGCAGTACTTC.

The chain employs TRBV3-1 (or the pseudogene TRBV3-2) and TRBJ2-3; the match to TRBD2 covers 10 bases. V shed 0 bases, J shed 5 bases, and the junction held 8 bases outside the gene matches. Per the germline V gene, CDR1 is LGHDT and CDR2 is YNNKEL (reference sequence). The CDR3 totals 17 residues. The CDR3 loop reads CASSQEPLAGVGDTQYF. In nucleotides, the CDR3 is TGTGCCAGCAGCCAAGAGCCGCTAGCGGGAGTGGGAGATACGCAGTATTTT.

The V gene is TRBV2, the J gene TRBJ2-5; D remains unclear. V lost 2 bases, J lost 3 bases, and 7 bases lay in between. CDR3 length: 13 amino acids. The germline CDR1 and CDR2 sequences are SNHLY and FYNNEI. The CDR3 nucleotides read TGTGCCAGCAGTGAATACCGGGAAGAGACCCAGTACTTC. It yields the protein CASSEYREETQYF.

J is TRBJ1-2 and V is TRBV30, with a tentative D call TRBD1 (6 bases). The V gene's germline CDR1 is GTSNPN and CDR2 SVGIG (reference sequence). This CDR3 is built from 18 residues. Trimming left V 2 bases short and J 3 bases short, with 25 bases between. CDR3 in DNA: TGTGCCTGGAGTAATTTATTTGGCCTCAGGGGTGGGGACTATGGCTACACCTTC. Translating it yields CAWSNLFGLRGGDYGYTF. The full variable domain, completed using reference TRBV30 and TRBJ1-2, is SQTIHQWPATLVQPVGSPLSLECTVEGTSNPNLYWYRQAAGRGLQLLFYSVGIGQISSEVPQNLSASRPQDRQFILSSKKLLLSDSGFYLCAWSNLFGLRGGDYGYTFGSGTRLTVV.

The rearrangement uses TRBV5-1 and TRBJ2-7, with 12 bases identical to TRBD2. The length of the CDR3 is 18 residues. The V segment lost 4 bases and the J segment 1 base; nucleotides outside the gene matches: 12. In germline, CDR1 is SGHRS, CDR2 YFSETQ. The CDR3 nucleotides read TGCGCCAGCAGCCCAAACCCTAGCGGGAGGGTCCTTTCCTACGAGCAGTACTTC. Protein sequence: CASSPNPSGRVLSYEQYF.

This clone was found once. The J gene is TRBJ2-6, the V gene TRBV6-5, with D uncertain. This CDR3 spans 14 amino acids. CDR1 is MNHEY, CDR2 SVGAGI, per germline. Trimming left V 6 bases short and J 4 bases short, with 10 bases between. DNA for the CDR3: TGTGCCAGCAGGGCTAGGCCAGGGGCCAACGTCCTGACTTTC. Translated, it gives CASRARPGANVLTF.

V gene TRBV4-1 combines with J gene TRBJ2-5, with D possibly being TRBD2 (5 bases). Germline V gene sequence: CDR1 MGHRA, CDR2 YSYEKL. The CDR3 totals 17 residues. V lost 0 bases and J 5 bases, leaving 19 bases between the germline ends. The CDR3 bases are TGCGCCAGCAGCCAAGATCCCTATCTAGCCCTCAGGGAGACCCAGTACTTC. Its protein product is CASSQDPYLALRETQYF.

The chain employs TRBV7-3 and TRBJ2-7, with 10 bases that match TRBD1. Losses at the gene ends were 5 bases for V and 1 base for J; bases not matched to a gene: 5. This CDR3 is 15 amino acids long. In germline, CDR1 is SGHTA, CDR2 FQGTGA. CDR3 region: CASSVSGQGSYEQYF. The CDR3 bases are TGTGCCAGCAGCGTTTCGGGACAGGGGTCCTACGAGCAGTACTTC.

There are a few counts of this clone. The chain has TRBV6-5 and TRBJ1-1; TRBD1 matches at 8 bases. The V gene end was trimmed by 10 bases and the J gene end by 7 bases; junction bases not matched to a gene: 14. The CDR3 runs to 14 residues. The germline CDR1 and CDR2 sequences are MNHEY and SVGAGI. CDR3 loop: CATRRLGQGDEAFF. CDR3 sequence (DNA): TGTGCCACCCGGAGATTAGGACAGGGTGATGAAGCTTTCTTT.

The chain carries TRBV5-1 and TRBJ1-1; 9 positions agree with TRBD1. This CDR3 comprises 16 residues. V was pared by 0 bases and J by 3 bases, with 6 bases of the junction left unmatched. Germline V gene lookup returns CDR1 SGHRS and CDR2 YFSETQ. DNA of the CDR3: TGCGCCAGCAGCTTGGGAGGACAGGGGATAGACACTGAAGCTTTCTTT. Its protein product is CASSLGGQGIDTEAFF.

The V gene is TRBV11-2, the J gene TRBJ1-2, with 11 bases fitting TRBD1. The CDR3 covers 15 residues. Germline V gene lookup returns CDR1 SGHAT and CDR2 FQNNGV. The junction had 0 bases not matched to a gene; V was cut back by 1 base and J by 2 bases. The CDR3, as DNA: TGTGCCAGCAGCTTAGGGACAGGGGGCAACTATGGCTACACCTTC. Translation: CASSLGTGGNYGYTF.

This clone occurred once. V and J are TRBV3-1 (or the pseudogene TRBV3-2) and TRBJ1-5, with unresolved D. The CDR3 consists of 14 residues. In germline, CDR1 is LGHDT, CDR2 YNNKEL (reference sequence). The ends were cut back, 1 base at V and 7 bases at J, with 11 bases in the middle. CDR3 loop: CASSQGVREQPQHF. The DNA for the CDR3 is TGTGCCAGCAGCCAAGGGGTTAGGGAGCAGCCCCAGCATTTT.